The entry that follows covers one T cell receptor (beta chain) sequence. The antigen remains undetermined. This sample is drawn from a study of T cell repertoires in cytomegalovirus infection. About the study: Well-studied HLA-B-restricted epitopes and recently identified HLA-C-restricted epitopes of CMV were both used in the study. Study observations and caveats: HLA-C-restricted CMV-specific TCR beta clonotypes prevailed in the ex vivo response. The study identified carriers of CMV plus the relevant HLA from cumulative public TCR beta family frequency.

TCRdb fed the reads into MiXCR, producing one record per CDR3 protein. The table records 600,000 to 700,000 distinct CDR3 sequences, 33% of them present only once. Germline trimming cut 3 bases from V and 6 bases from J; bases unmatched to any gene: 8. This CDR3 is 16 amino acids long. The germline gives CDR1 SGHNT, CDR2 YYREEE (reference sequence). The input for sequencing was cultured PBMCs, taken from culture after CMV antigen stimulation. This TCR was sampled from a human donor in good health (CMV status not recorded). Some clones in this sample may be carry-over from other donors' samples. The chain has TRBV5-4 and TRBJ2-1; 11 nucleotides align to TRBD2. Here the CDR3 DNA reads TGTGCCAGCAGCTCCCCGACTAGCGGGAAGGTCAATGAGCAGTTCTTC. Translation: CASSSPTSGKVNEQFF.